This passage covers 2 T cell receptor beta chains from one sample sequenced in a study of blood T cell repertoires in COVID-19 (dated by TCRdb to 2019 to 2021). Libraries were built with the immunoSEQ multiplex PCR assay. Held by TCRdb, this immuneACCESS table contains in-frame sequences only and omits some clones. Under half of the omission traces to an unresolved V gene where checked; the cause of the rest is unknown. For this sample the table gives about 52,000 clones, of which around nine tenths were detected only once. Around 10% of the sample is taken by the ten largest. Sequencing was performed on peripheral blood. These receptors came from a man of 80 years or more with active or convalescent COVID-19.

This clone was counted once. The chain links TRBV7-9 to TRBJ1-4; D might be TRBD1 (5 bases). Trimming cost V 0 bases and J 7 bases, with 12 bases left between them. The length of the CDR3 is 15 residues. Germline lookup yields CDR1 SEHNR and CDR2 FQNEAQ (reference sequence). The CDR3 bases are TGTGCCAGCAGCTTAGCGGGGGGATTGGCTGAAAAACTGTTTTTT. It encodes CASSLAGGLAEKLFF.

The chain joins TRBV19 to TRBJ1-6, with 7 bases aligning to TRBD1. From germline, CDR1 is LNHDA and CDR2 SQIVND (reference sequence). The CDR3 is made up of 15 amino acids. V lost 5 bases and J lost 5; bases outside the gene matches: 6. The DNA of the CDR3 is TGTGCCAGTAGTCCCACGACAGGGAATAATTCACCCCTCCACTTT. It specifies CASSPTTGNNSPLHF.